This T cell receptor beta chain was captured in a study of Ad26.COV2.S vaccination and SARS-CoV-2 variants. For the study at large: Donor got 5x10^10 or 1x10^11 viral particles of Ad26.COV2.S.

Using immunoSEQ multiplex PCR, the repertoire was profiled, and TCRdb retains in-frame clones only, with some absent. Of 250,000 to 300,000 clones listed, more than 75% are singletons. V lost 2 bases, J lost 1 base, and 11 bases lay in between. The CDR3 consists of 15 residues. CDR1 and CDR2 from the germline V gene are MNHEY and SVGAGI. Regarding treatment: roughly 18 received Ad26.COV2.S at low or high dose, single or two shots; roughly five received placebo; per-sample allocation not given. Day 63 after the first vaccine or placebo injection was the time point for sampling. What was given as vaccine was an Ad26 vector encoding Wuhan-strain SARS-CoV-2 spike.

The sequence derives from a person between 18 and 65 years old who received the Ad26.COV2.S COVID-19 vaccine or a placebo. The source was peripheral blood, collected in a trial of Ad26.COV2.S vaccine versus placebo. This chain joins TRBV6-5 and TRBJ1-2; D is ambiguous. The CDR3 bases are TGTGCCAGCAGTTACGGGCAGGCCTATAACTATGGCTACACCTTC. It codes for CASSYGQAYNYGYTF.